This is a list of T cell receptor beta chains from one sample in a study of glioma-infiltrating T cells after dendritic cell vaccination. Using immunoSEQ multiplex PCR, the repertoire was profiled, and TCRdb retains in-frame clones only, with some absent. The table has 65,000 to 90,000 clones, roughly 80% seen once. The sample consisted of blood, taken before dendritic cell vaccination. All receptors derive from a human donor with glioblastoma. CDR3s include the opening cysteine and the closing phenylalanine or tryptophan. D genes are given only for firm matches. Clone size is given for some rows only: seen once, a few or many times, or a class if the clone is expanded.

d_call: -; j_call: TRBJ1-1; v_call: TRBV29-1; clone_size: -; cdr3_aa: CSVGRENTEAFF; cdr3_nt: TGCAGCGTTGGGAGGGAGAACACTGAAGCTTTCTTT
d_call: -; j_call: TRBJ1-2; v_call: TRBV10-3; clone_size: -; cdr3_aa: CAISENPTTILDGYTF; cdr3_nt: TGTGCCATCAGTGAAAACCCAACAACTATTTTAGATGGCTACACCTTC
d_call: TRBD1; j_call: TRBJ2-1; v_call: TRBV6-5; clone_size: once; cdr3_aa: CASRGTGGFGNEQFF; cdr3_nt: TGTGCCAGCAGGGGTACAGGGGGGTTTGGTAATGAGCAGTTCTTC
d_call: -; j_call: TRBJ1-5; v_call: TRBV30; clone_size: -; cdr3_aa: CAWSVGAGTSNQPQHF; cdr3_nt: TGTGCCTGGAGTGTAGGCGCGGGAACTAGCAATCAGCCCCAGCATTTT
d_call: TRBD1; j_call: TRBJ2-3; v_call: TRBV6-1; clone_size: -; cdr3_aa: CASFSDRASTDTQYF; cdr3_nt: TGTGCCAGTTTTTCGGACAGGGCTAGCACAGATACGCAGTATTTT
d_call: TRBD2; j_call: TRBJ2-5; v_call: TRBV7-2; clone_size: -; cdr3_aa: CASSLVPGGYQETQYF; cdr3_nt: TGTGCCAGCAGCTTAGTACCGGGGGGGTACCAAGAGACCCAGTACTTC
d_call: -; j_call: TRBJ1-2; v_call: TRBV6-1; clone_size: -; cdr3_aa: CASSDGGGYGYTF; cdr3_nt: TGTGCCAGCAGTGACGGGGGTGGCTATGGCTACACCTTC
d_call: -; j_call: TRBJ1-3; v_call: TRBV5-1; clone_size: -; cdr3_aa: CASSLIGLVRDTIYF; cdr3_nt: TGCGCCAGCAGCTTGATCGGTTTAGTTCGGGACACCATATATTTT
d_call: TRBD1; j_call: TRBJ1-1; v_call: TRBV12-5; clone_size: -; cdr3_aa: CASGLLRTGTTMNTEAFF; cdr3_nt: TGTGCTAGTGGTTTGCTACGGACAGGGACTACAATGAACACTGAAGCTTTCTTT
d_call: -; j_call: TRBJ1-3; v_call: TRBV11-2; clone_size: once; cdr3_aa: CASRQASGNTIYF; cdr3_nt: TGTGCCAGCCGCCAGGCCTCTGGAAACACCATATATTTT
d_call: -; j_call: TRBJ2-1; v_call: TRBV6-5; clone_size: -; cdr3_aa: CASSLSTAIYNEQFF; cdr3_nt: TGTGCCAGCAGTTTATCAACAGCTATTTACAATGAGCAGTTCTTC
d_call: TRBD2; j_call: TRBJ2-1; v_call: TRBV7-3; clone_size: -; cdr3_aa: CASSPRLAPSSYNEQFF; cdr3_nt: TGTGCCAGCAGCCCCCGACTAGCACCAAGCTCCTACAATGAGCAGTTCTTC
d_call: -; j_call: TRBJ1-3; v_call: TRBV5-8; clone_size: -; cdr3_aa: CASSLGVSSGNTIYF; cdr3_nt: TGTGCCAGCAGCCTAGGGGTTAGCTCTGGAAACACCATATATTTT
d_call: TRBD1; j_call: TRBJ1-2; v_call: TRBV19; clone_size: few; cdr3_aa: CASSIVTGYQSGYTF; cdr3_nt: TGTGCCAGTAGTATAGTGACAGGGTATCAGTCTGGCTACACCTTC
d_call: -; j_call: TRBJ2-7; v_call: TRBV6-5; clone_size: -; cdr3_aa: CASSYATMGALGEQYF; cdr3_nt: TGTGCCAGCAGTTACGCCACGATGGGGGCGTTGGGCGAGCAGTACTTC
d_call: TRBD1; j_call: TRBJ1-2; v_call: TRBV6-1; clone_size: -; cdr3_aa: CASSGQGGYGYTF; cdr3_nt: TGTGCCAGCAGTGGACAGGGGGGCTATGGCTACACCTTC
d_call: TRBD1; j_call: TRBJ2-7; v_call: TRBV6-1; clone_size: -; cdr3_aa: CASSTRTGPDYEQYF; cdr3_nt: TGTGCCAGCAGTACTCGGACAGGGCCCGACTACGAGCAGTACTTC
d_call: TRBD1; j_call: TRBJ1-5; v_call: TRBV6-1; clone_size: -; cdr3_aa: CASSGQGRLNQPQHF; cdr3_nt: TGTGCCAGCAGCGGACAGGGGAGACTCAATCAGCCCCAGCATTTT
d_call: TRBD2; j_call: TRBJ2-2; v_call: TRBV2; clone_size: -; cdr3_aa: CASSLAGDNTGELFF; cdr3_nt: TGTGCCAGCAGTCTAGCGGGGGACAACACCGGGGAGCTGTTTTTT
d_call: TRBD2; j_call: TRBJ2-5; v_call: TRBV19; clone_size: -; cdr3_aa: CASSILGLAGETQYF; cdr3_nt: TGTGCCAGTAGTATATTGGGACTAGCGGGAGAGACCCAGTACTTC
d_call: TRBD1; j_call: TRBJ1-1; v_call: TRBV7-6; clone_size: -; cdr3_aa: CASSPGTAWGNTEAFF; cdr3_nt: TGTGCCAGCAGCCCTGGGACAGCTTGGGGGAACACTGAAGCTTTCTTT
d_call: -; j_call: TRBJ1-1; v_call: TRBV29-1; clone_size: -; cdr3_aa: CSVFAGNMNTEAFF; cdr3_nt: TGCAGCGTTTTCGCGGGGAACATGAACACTGAAGCTTTCTTT
d_call: -; j_call: TRBJ1-1; v_call: TRBV2; clone_size: -; cdr3_aa: CASRTKQNTEAFF; cdr3_nt: TGTGCCAGCAGAACAAAACAGAACACTGAAGCTTTCTTT
d_call: TRBD1; j_call: TRBJ2-3; v_call: TRBV14; clone_size: -; cdr3_aa: CASSHHPGQGTDTQYF; cdr3_nt: TGTGCCAGCAGCCACCACCCGGGACAGGGCACAGATACGCAGTATTTT
d_call: TRBD1; j_call: TRBJ1-2; v_call: TRBV2; clone_size: -; cdr3_aa: CASSALGQGVDYTF; cdr3_nt: TGTGCCAGCAGTGCCTTAGGACAGGGGGTAGACTACACCTTC
d_call: -; j_call: TRBJ2-1; v_call: TRBV7-2; clone_size: -; cdr3_aa: CASSLDGSPYNEQFF; cdr3_nt: TGTGCCAGCAGCCTCGACGGGTCTCCGTACAATGAGCAGTTCTTC
d_call: TRBD1; j_call: TRBJ1-2; v_call: TRBV27; clone_size: once; cdr3_aa: CASSFRRSGQGTNYGYTF; cdr3_nt: TGTGCCAGCAGTTTTAGAAGGTCGGGACAGGGGACTAACTATGGCTACACCTTC
d_call: -; j_call: TRBJ1-6; v_call: TRBV15; clone_size: -; cdr3_aa: CATSRVDRIYNSPLHF; cdr3_nt: TGTGCCACCAGCAGGGTTGACAGGATCTATAATTCACCCCTCCACTTT
d_call: -; j_call: TRBJ2-4; v_call: TRBV7-2; clone_size: -; cdr3_aa: CASSLPLASLNIQYF; cdr3_nt: TGTGCCAGCAGCCTTCCCTTAGCGTCCCTAAACATTCAGTACTTC
d_call: TRBD2; j_call: TRBJ2-3; v_call: TRBV19; clone_size: -; cdr3_aa: CASSDPGLAGRRADTQYF; cdr3_nt: TGTGCCAGTAGTGACCCGGGACTAGCGGGAAGAAGAGCAGATACGCAGTATTTT
d_call: -; j_call: TRBJ1-3; v_call: TRBV5-1; clone_size: few; cdr3_aa: CASSSGLNSGNTIYF; cdr3_nt: TGCGCCAGCAGCTCGGGACTGAACTCTGGAAACACCATATATTTT
d_call: TRBD1; j_call: TRBJ1-5; v_call: TRBV19; clone_size: few; cdr3_aa: CASTSQGSQPQHF; cdr3_nt: TGTGCCAGTACCTCACAGGGGTCTCAGCCCCAGCATTTT
d_call: TRBD1; j_call: TRBJ1-1; v_call: TRBV12-5; clone_size: -; cdr3_aa: CASARQGANTEAFF; cdr3_nt: TGTGCTAGTGCCCGACAGGGGGCGAACACTGAAGCTTTCTTT
d_call: -; j_call: TRBJ2-5; v_call: TRBV5-1; clone_size: -; cdr3_aa: CASSSGQETQYF; cdr3_nt: TGCGCCAGCAGTAGCGGCCAAGAGACCCAGTACTTC
d_call: -; j_call: TRBJ1-1; v_call: TRBV5-4; clone_size: once; cdr3_aa: CASSTPWGGAKETEAFF; cdr3_nt: TGTGCCAGCAGCACCCCGTGGGGGGGGGCAAAGGAAACTGAAGCTTTCTTT
d_call: -; j_call: TRBJ2-7; v_call: TRBV6-1; clone_size: -; cdr3_aa: CASSVGGSNSYEQYF; cdr3_nt: TGTGCCAGCAGTGTTGGCGGCAGCAACTCCTACGAGCAGTACTTC
d_call: TRBD1; j_call: TRBJ1-3; v_call: TRBV5-1; clone_size: -; cdr3_aa: CASSLGLDGQGAGNTIYF; cdr3_nt: TGCGCCAGCAGCTTGGGGCTCGATGGACAGGGGGCTGGAAACACCATATATTTT
d_call: TRBD1; j_call: TRBJ1-2; v_call: TRBV19; clone_size: few; cdr3_aa: CASSGQGVNYGYTF; cdr3_nt: TGTGCCAGTAGCGGACAGGGGGTTAACTACGGCTACACCTTC
d_call: TRBD2; j_call: TRBJ2-3; v_call: TRBV11-2; clone_size: -; cdr3_aa: CASSAGTSGSTDTQYF; cdr3_nt: TGTGCCAGCAGCGCTGGGACTAGCGGGAGCACAGATACGCAGTATTTT
d_call: -; j_call: TRBJ2-2; v_call: TRBV18; clone_size: -; cdr3_aa: CASSPPTYLNTGELFF; cdr3_nt: TGTGCCAGCTCACCACCTACCTACCTGAACACCGGGGAGCTGTTTTTT
d_call: -; j_call: TRBJ1-1; v_call: TRBV25-1; clone_size: -; cdr3_aa: CASSDPVRGTEAFF; cdr3_nt: TGTGCCAGCAGTGATCCGGTTCGGGGCACTGAAGCTTTCTTT
d_call: -; j_call: TRBJ2-7; v_call: TRBV4-2; clone_size: once; cdr3_aa: CASSLRESVQGWYEQYF; cdr3_nt: TGTGCCAGCAGCCTACGCGAAAGTGTTCAGGGATGGTACGAGCAGTACTTC